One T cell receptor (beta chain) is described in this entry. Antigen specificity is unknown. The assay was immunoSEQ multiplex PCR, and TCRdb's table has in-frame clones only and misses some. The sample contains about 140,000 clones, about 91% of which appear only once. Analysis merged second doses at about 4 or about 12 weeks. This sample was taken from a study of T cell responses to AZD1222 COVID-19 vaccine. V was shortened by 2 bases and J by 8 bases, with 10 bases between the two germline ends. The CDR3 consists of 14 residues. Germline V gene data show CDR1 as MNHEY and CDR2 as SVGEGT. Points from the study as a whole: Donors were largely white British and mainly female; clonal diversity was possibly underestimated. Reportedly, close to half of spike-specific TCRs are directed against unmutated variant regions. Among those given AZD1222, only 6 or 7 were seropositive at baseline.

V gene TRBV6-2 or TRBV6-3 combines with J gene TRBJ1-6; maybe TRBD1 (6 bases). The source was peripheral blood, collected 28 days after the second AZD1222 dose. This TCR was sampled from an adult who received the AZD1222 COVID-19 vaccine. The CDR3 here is CASSYETGYSPLHF. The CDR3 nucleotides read TGTGCCAGCAGTTACGAAACAGGGTATTCACCCCTCCACTTT.